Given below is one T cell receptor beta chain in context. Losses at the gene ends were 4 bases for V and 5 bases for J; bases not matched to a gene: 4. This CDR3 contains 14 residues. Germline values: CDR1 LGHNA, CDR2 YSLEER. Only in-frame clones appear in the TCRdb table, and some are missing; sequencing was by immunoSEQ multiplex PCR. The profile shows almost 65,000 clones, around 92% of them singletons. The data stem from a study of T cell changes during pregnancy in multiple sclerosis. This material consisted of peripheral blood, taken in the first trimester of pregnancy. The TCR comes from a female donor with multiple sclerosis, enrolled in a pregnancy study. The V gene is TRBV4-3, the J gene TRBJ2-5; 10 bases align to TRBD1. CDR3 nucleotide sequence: TGCGCCAGCAGCCGCGGACAGGGGGGGGAGACCCAGTACTTC. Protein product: CASSRGQGGETQYF.